A selection of T cell receptor beta chains follows, all from one sample in a study of blood T cell repertoires in COVID-19. Profiled with immunoSEQ multiplex PCR; TCRdb holds only in-frame clones, not every one. The sample has nearly 100,000 clones, approximately 86% seen once; the top ten hold over 1.5%. Sequenced sample: peripheral blood. The receptor source for this set is a man aged 80 or over with acute or convalescent COVID-19. Each CDR3 is given with its conserved first and last residue. Each record gives: J gene, V gene, CDR3 protein.

TRBJ2-7	TRBV29-1	CSVEVQGPYEQYF
TRBJ2-5	TRBV5-1	CASSFSAGVETQYF
TRBJ1-6	TRBV3-1/TRBV3-2	CASSTGDRGFSPLHF
TRBJ1-5	TRBV19	CASSTGTGGEPQHF
TRBJ2-1	TRBV6-5	CAIAASGRANEQFF
TRBJ2-2	TRBV19	CASSRQVAGELFF
TRBJ1-5	TRBV7-3	CASSPAAGGGQPQHF
TRBJ1-5	TRBV18	CASSPFGGNQPQHF
TRBJ2-5	TRBV18	CASSPGQEETQYF
TRBJ2-5	TRBV10-2	CASSPNRDTPRQYF
TRBJ2-2	TRBV2	CASSGVSVYDTGELFF
TRBJ2-7	TRBV28	CASTTSSYEQYF
TRBJ2-2	TRBV19	CASMMRPNTGELFF
TRBJ2-3	TRBV6-5	CASSRLQASTDTQYF
TRBJ2-4	TRBV6-2/TRBV6-3	CASSYSSGRTLGIQYF
TRBJ1-6	TRBV7-2	CASSFGTSRPLHF
TRBJ2-2	TRBV7-3	CASSLVNPGELFF
TRBJ2-1	TRBV7-2	CASSPRTSGYNEQFF
TRBJ2-3	TRBV5-6	CASSLSLGGTDTQYF
TRBJ2-2	TRBV9	CAGRLAGSTGELFF
TRBJ2-1	TRBV6-5	CASTRSGAPDNEQFF
TRBJ2-7	TRBV5-6	CASSPGQGARNEQYF
TRBJ2-3	TRBV18	CASSPGGTDTQYF
TRBJ2-7	TRBV6-1	CASSEGVGPHYEQYF
TRBJ1-6	TRBV3-1/TRBV3-2	CASSQARGSYNSPLHF
TRBJ2-3	TRBV3-1/TRBV3-2	CASSQAQGAGDTQYF
TRBJ1-3	TRBV6-5	CASGQQGFGNTIYF
TRBJ2-1	TRBV10-3	CAISEYAELYNEQFF
TRBJ2-3	TRBV5-6	CASSGGTSGTDTQYF
TRBJ1-2	TRBV28	CASSSTGTGPLYGYTF
TRBJ2-5	TRBV5-1	CASSGTGDGTQYF
TRBJ1-1	TRBV6-5	CASSTTGGVTEAFF
TRBJ2-1	TRBV19	CASSIVRDSKYEQFF
TRBJ2-7	TRBV7-2	CASSRVSSGSVHEQYF
TRBJ2-2	TRBV6-2/TRBV6-3	CASSYSVGLHTGELFF
TRBJ2-4	TRBV3-1/TRBV3-2	CASSQVVQGAIAKNIQYF
TRBJ1-4	TRBV27	CASSLSGGGRGKLFF
TRBJ2-3	TRBV29-1	CSVVFSPSTDTQYF
TRBJ1-1	TRBV18	CASSPTEFTEAFF
TRBJ2-2	TRBV2	CASSNTGQGSTGELFF
TRBJ1-2	TRBV10-3	CAISAGGGGYTF
TRBJ2-7	TRBV6-5	CASTAPGQVYEQYF
TRBJ2-3	TRBV7-9	CASSPRGPDTQYF
TRBJ2-6	TRBV7-3	CASSQAGGGVLTF
TRBJ2-2	TRBV4-3	CASSQDRLAANTGELFF
TRBJ2-1	TRBV30	CAWSVGQPAQKFF
TRBJ1-5	TRBV7-2	CASSLKGDQPQHF
TRBJ1-2	TRBV28	CASSLRTGGGYGYTF
TRBJ1-2	TRBV6-1	CASSVAGSGYTF
TRBJ2-2	TRBV5-4	CASTPKRGLGSGELFF